This TCR beta chain was recorded in a study of cytomegalovirus exposure and HLA in healthy donors. The CDR3 length is 16 residues. Germline V lookup: CDR1 SGHKS, CDR2 YYEKEE (reference sequence). V lost 3 bases, J lost 2 bases, and 18 bases lay in between. The study ran its PCR with 60 Vbeta and 13 Jbeta primers. Some clones are missing from TCRdb's copy, which holds only in-frame ones; the method was immunoSEQ multiplex PCR. The sample includes about 170,000 clones, 73% of them seen just once. The receptor comes from a woman aged 18-29 years in good health and CMV-seropositive. Sequenced input: PBMCs. This rearrangement joins TRBV5-5 to TRBJ2-7; the D gene is possibly TRBD1 (6 bases). The CDR3 DNA reads as TGTGCCAGCAGCTCTCCCAGGGCAGGGGAGACCTACGAGCAGTACTTC. Translated: CASSSPRAGETYEQYF.